This T cell receptor (beta chain) was captured in a study of cytomegalovirus exposure and HLA in healthy donors. General study findings and limits: It was reportedly the case that the classifier diagnosed cytomegalovirus status with high specificity and sensitivity.

Amplification used 60 Vbeta primers and 13 Jbeta primers. TCRdb keeps only in-frame clones here, not all; method: immunoSEQ multiplex PCR. The sample consists of roughly 150,000 clones, roughly 79% of them appearing once. The CDR3 totals 16 residues. V lost 3 bases, J lost 6 bases, and 7 bases stayed unmatched. CDR1 KGHSH and CDR2 LQKENI come from the germline V gene. As regards this clone: Its cognate antigen is unknown.

The source material was PBMCs. This clonotype originated in a male donor in good health and CMV-seronegative. The chain couples TRBV18 to TRBJ2-1; 11 bases line up with TRBD2. CDR3: CASSPFPGLAVNEQFF. CDR3 sequence (DNA): TGTGCCAGCTCACCTTTTCCGGGACTAGCGGTCAATGAGCAGTTCTTC. Looking up the rest from reference TRBV18 and TRBJ2-1 gives the full variable domain: NAGVMQNPRHLVRRRGQEARLRCSPMKGHSHVYWYRQLPEEGLKFMVYLQKENIIDESGMPKERFSAEFPKEGPSILRIQQVVRGDSAAYFCASSPFPGLAVNEQFFGPGTRLTVL.